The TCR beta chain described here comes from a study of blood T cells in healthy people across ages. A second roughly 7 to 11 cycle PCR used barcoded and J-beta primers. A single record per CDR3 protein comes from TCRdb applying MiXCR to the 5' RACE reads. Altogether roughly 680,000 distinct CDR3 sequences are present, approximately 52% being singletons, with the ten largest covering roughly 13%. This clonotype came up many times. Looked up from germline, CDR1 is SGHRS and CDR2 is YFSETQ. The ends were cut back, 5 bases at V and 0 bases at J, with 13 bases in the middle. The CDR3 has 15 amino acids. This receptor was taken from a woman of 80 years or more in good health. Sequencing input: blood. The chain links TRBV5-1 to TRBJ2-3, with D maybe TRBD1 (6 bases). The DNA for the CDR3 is TGCGCCAGCAGACCGGACAGCACTAGCACAGATACGCAGTATTTT. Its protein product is CASRPDSTSTDTQYF.